These 23 T cell receptor beta chains were sequenced from one sample in a study of cytomegalovirus exposure and HLA in healthy donors. The repertoire was sequenced with immunoSEQ multiplex PCR; TCRdb's copy has only in-frame clones and lacks some. The table shows 95,000 to 120,000 clones, with over 75% occurring only once. Sequenced input: PBMCs. These receptors were obtained from a woman younger than 30 in good health and CMV-seronegative.

This chain joins TRBV7-8 and TRBJ2-3, with unresolved D. Between the trimmed V and J ends, which lost 5 bases and 0 bases, there was a span of 15 bases. There are 16 residues in the CDR3. Germline V CDR1 and CDR2: SGHVS, FQNEAQ. CDR3 amino acids: CASSPGRLKSTDTQYF. The CDR3 DNA is TGTGCCAGCAGCCCTGGCCGCTTGAAGAGCACAGATACGCAGTATTTT.

Only one count was recorded for this clone. CDR3 in DNA: TGCGCCAGCAGTGACACAGGGGGTTTTGACCCACGGAGCTCCTACAATGAGCAGTTCTTC. This codes for CASSDTGGFDPRSSYNEQFF. V is TRBV4-1 and J is TRBJ2-1; 8 nucleotides line up with TRBD1. Germline CDR1 is MGHRA and CDR2 is YSYEKL. The length of the CDR3 is 20 residues. V shed 6 bases and J 0 bases; nucleotides not matched to a gene: 19.

CDR3 coding DNA: TGTGCCAGCAGTTACGTACAGGGGGGGAATCAGCCCCAGCATTTT. Translating it yields CASSYVQGGNQPQHF. This chain joins TRBV2 and TRBJ1-5; 8 bases agree with TRBD1. CDR3 length: 15 residues. V was pared by 5 bases and J by 4 bases, with 7 bases of the junction left unmatched. Germline V CDR1 and CDR2: SNHLY, FYNNEI.

This clone was observed a single time. The chain couples TRBV7-8 to TRBJ2-5, with D maybe TRBD2 (5 bases). V lost 2 bases and J 6 bases, leaving 13 bases between the germline ends. Germline V gene sequence: CDR1 SGHVS, CDR2 FQNEAQ. The CDR3 extends over 14 amino acids. The CDR3 sequence is CASSLLGSVQTQYF. In DNA form, the CDR3 reads TGTGCCAGCAGCTTATTGGGTAGCGTCCAGACCCAGTACTTC. Complete variable domain (other parts from reference TRBV7-8 and TRBJ2-5): GAGVSQSPRYKVAKRGQDVALRCDPISGHVSLFWYQQALGQGPEFLTYFQNEAQLDKSGLPSDRFFAERPEGSVSTLKIQRTQQEDSAVYLCASSLLGSVQTQYFGPGTRLLVL.

The CDR3 DNA reads TGTGCCAGCAGCGGCTCGCAGTATGGCTACACCTTC. Translating it yields CASSGSQYGYTF. The chain couples TRBV14 to TRBJ1-2; D is undetermined. The CDR3 contains 12 residues. V gave up 5 bases and J gave up 5 bases, with 9 bases separating them. Germline-derived CDR1 and CDR2 are SGHDN and FVKESK.

V and J are TRBV9 and TRBJ1-2; D possibly corresponds to TRBD1 (6 bases). Per the germline V gene, CDR1 is SGDLS and CDR2 is YYNGEE. This CDR3 has 14 residues. Trimming removed 7 bases at V and 4 bases at J, with 17 bases between. For the CDR3, the DNA is TGTGCCAGCGCTCCAGTAGTGGACAGCTATGGCTACACCTTC. It yields the protein CASAPVVDSYGYTF.

This chain uses TRBV7-9 with TRBJ1-2, with 12 bases that match TRBD1. The V and J ends lost 5 bases and 8 bases, in that order; junction bases with no gene match: 12. The germline V gene has CDR1 SEHNR and CDR2 FQNEAQ (reference sequence). This CDR3 has 16 amino acids. In DNA form, the CDR3 reads TGTGCCAGCAGCCCGACTGGGACAGGGGGCCCTTACGGCTACACCTTC. This gives the protein CASSPTGTGGPYGYTF. Looking up the rest from reference TRBV7-9 and TRBJ1-2 gives the full variable domain: DTGVSQNPRHKITKRGQNVTFRCDPISEHNRLYWYRQTLGQGPEFLTYFQNEAQLEKSRLLSDRFSAERPKGSFSTLEIQRTEQGDSAMYLCASSPTGTGGPYGYTFGSGTRLTVV.

This clone has a handful of counts. The rearrangement links TRBV29-1 to TRBJ2-1; 8 bases are shared with TRBD2. CDR3 length: 15 amino acids. After removal of 7 bases from V and 6 bases from J, the junction contained 14 bases not matched to a gene. CDR1 SQVTM and CDR2 ANQGSEA come from the germline V gene. The CDR3 sequence is CSGAGGGGPRNEQFF. The CDR3, as DNA: TGCAGCGGCGCGGGGGGCGGGGGCCCTCGCAATGAGCAGTTCTTC.

The chain recombines TRBV19 with TRBJ1-6; 8 bases fit TRBD1. This CDR3 is 15 amino acids long. Germline CDR1 LNHDA, CDR2 SQIVND (reference sequence). V dropped 4 bases and J dropped 8; count of bases not matched to a gene: 7. The CDR3 loop reads CASSRNDRGHSPLHF. Written as DNA, the CDR3 is TGTGCCAGTAGTAGAAATGACAGGGGACATTCACCCCTCCACTTT.

The chain recombines TRBV6-1 with TRBJ2-5, with a tentative D call TRBD1 (5 bases). Trimming took off 8 bases at V and 4 bases at J, with 11 bases between the two ends. Germline V lookup: CDR1 MNHNS, CDR2 SASEGT. This CDR3 has 12 amino acids. This CDR3 reads CASRQGGETQYF. The CDR3 DNA reads TGTGCCAGCCGGCAGGGTGGAGAGACCCAGTACTTC.

V usage is TRBV25-1 and J usage is TRBJ2-7; 7 bases agree with TRBD2. The CDR3 consists of 15 residues. Germline V lookup: CDR1 MGHDK, CDR2 SYGVNS. With 0 bases clipped from V and 2 bases from J, the junction kept 4 bases outside the gene matches. CDR3 region: CASSEYGGGTYEQYF. CDR3 nucleotide sequence: TGTGCCAGCAGTGAATACGGCGGGGGAACCTACGAGCAGTACTTC.

This chain uses TRBV6-5 with TRBJ1-1; 7 bases align to TRBD1. Germline CDR1 reads MNHEY; CDR2 reads SVGAGI. V gave up 6 bases and J gave up 7 bases; unmatched junction bases: 11. CDR3 length: 14 residues. The CDR3: CASSVRQGWGEAFF. The CDR3, as DNA: TGTGCCAGCAGCGTCAGACAGGGTTGGGGTGAAGCTTTCTTT.

The V call is TRBV5-1, the J call TRBJ2-3; D unclear. Per the germline V gene, CDR1 is SGHRS and CDR2 is YFSETQ. V lost 0 bases, J lost 4 bases, and 6 bases lay in between. This CDR3 is 13 amino acids long. CDR3 DNA: TGCGCCAGCAGCTTGGTCATAGCAGATACGCAGTATTTT. It codes for CASSLVIADTQYF.

This chain connects TRBV7-9 to TRBJ1-5; TRBD1 might be the D (5 bases). The CDR3 contains 13 residues. The germline V gene has CDR1 SEHNR and CDR2 FQNEAQ (reference sequence). V lost 4 bases and J lost 8, with 12 bases in between. CDR3 in amino acids: CASSSDRGKPQHF. The CDR3 DNA reads as TGTGCCAGCAGCTCAGATAGGGGAAAGCCCCAGCATTTT.

CDR3 amino acids: CASRPTGVSDQPQHF. The CDR3 coding sequence is TGTGCCAGCAGACCCACAGGGGTAAGTGATCAGCCCCAGCATTTT. V is TRBV28 and J is TRBJ1-5, with 7 bases fitting TRBD1. The length of the CDR3 is 15 residues. From germline, CDR1 is MDHEN and CDR2 SYDVKM. V dropped 6 bases and J dropped 5; count of bases not matched to a gene: 10.

The chain's CDR3 is CASSFQTRGRWTEAFF. In DNA, the CDR3 is TGTGCCAGCAGTTTTCAAACCAGGGGGCGTTGGACTGAAGCTTTCTTT. The genes are TRBV28 and TRBJ1-1; 8 positions match TRBD1. Germline assignment: CDR1 MDHEN and CDR2 SYDVKM. CDR3 length equals 16 residues. Unmatched junction bases numbered 11, after V lost 3 bases and J lost 5 bases.

V usage is TRBV7-3 and J usage is TRBJ1-5; D unclear. The CDR3 runs 17 residues. In germline, CDR1 is SGHTA, CDR2 FQGTGA. V lost 5 bases and J lost 7, with 24 bases in between. DNA for the CDR3: TGTGCCAGCAGCCTATACAAGAGAGAGAAGGAGAGGCAGCCCCAGCATTTT. Its translation is CASSLYKREKERQPQHF.

This clone was counted between two and nine times. V usage is TRBV11-1 and J usage is TRBJ2-1; TRBD2 aligns across 8 bases. From germline, CDR1 is SGHAT and CDR2 FQDESV (reference sequence). V shed 5 bases, J shed 4 bases, and the junction held 10 bases outside the gene matches. There are 16 residues in the CDR3. The CDR3 sequence: CASSRDAGGHYNEQFF. CDR3 DNA sequence: TGTGCCAGCAGCCGAGATGCGGGGGGCCATTACAATGAGCAGTTCTTC.

This clone was seen a single time. V gene TRBV6-1 combines with J gene TRBJ1-1; 9 bases are a match to TRBD1. Losses at the gene ends were 6 bases for V and 1 base for J; bases not matched to a gene: 6. The CDR3 is 15 amino acids. Germline V gene lookup returns CDR1 MNHNS and CDR2 SASEGT. The chain's CDR3 is CASRRLDRGNTEAFF. DNA for the CDR3: TGTGCCAGCAGAAGGCTGGACAGGGGGAACACTGAAGCTTTCTTT.

The chain recombines TRBV5-6 with TRBJ2-3, with TRBD2 matching 10 bases. CDR3 length equals 16 residues. The germline V gene encodes CDR1 SGHDT and CDR2 YYEEEE. V lost 2 bases and J lost 2; bases outside the gene matches: 5. Written as DNA, the CDR3 is TGTGCCAGCAGCTTTTCTAGCGGGGGTATCACAGATACGCAGTATTTT. It is translated as CASSFSSGGITDTQYF.

The rearrangement joins TRBV25-1 to TRBJ2-7; 7 bases map to TRBD1. The CDR3 runs to 18 residues. J gave up 1 base and V 1 base, and 13 bases lay outside the gene matches. CDR1 and CDR2 from the germline V gene are MGHDK and SYGVNS. As DNA, the CDR3 is TGTGCCAGCAGTGAATTAAGAATCAACGGCAGGGGGTCCTACGAGCAGTACTTC. Translating it yields CASSELRINGRGSYEQYF.

V usage is TRBV7-2 and J usage is TRBJ1-4; 7 nucleotides agree with TRBD1. The germline gives CDR1 SGHTA, CDR2 FQGNSA. With 5 bases clipped from V and 5 bases from J, the junction kept 11 bases outside the gene matches. The CDR3 is made up of 16 amino acids. DNA for the CDR3: TGTGCCAGCAGCCTAACCCCGGGACAGCGAAATGAAAAACTGTTTTTT. Its translation is CASSLTPGQRNEKLFF.

The chain carries TRBV5-1 and TRBJ2-3; TRBD2 agrees at 8 bases. V shed 5 bases, J shed 4 bases, and the junction held 12 bases outside the gene matches. The CDR3 is 16 residues long. CDR1 is SGHRS, CDR2 YFSETQ, per germline. CDR3 sequence: CASSIPSGGGADTQYF. The CDR3 bases are TGCGCCAGCAGTATCCCAAGCGGGGGCGGGGCAGATACGCAGTATTTT. Complete variable domain (other parts from reference TRBV5-1 and TRBJ2-3): KAGVTQTPRYLIKTRGQQVTLSCSPISGHRSVSWYQQTPGQGLQFLFEYFSETQRNKGNFPGRFSGRQFSNSRSEMNVSTLELGDSALYLCASSIPSGGGADTQYFGPGTRLTVL.